What follows are 17 T cell receptor beta chains derived from one specimen sequenced in a study of shared T cell receptors in the human thymus. The data were produced by immunoSEQ multiplex PCR, yet TCRdb's version contains in-frame clones alone and is incomplete. The table records roughly 68,000 clones, about 95% of them present only once. Source material: thymocytes. These receptors all stem from a human donor.

This clone appeared a single time. The chain employs TRBV9 and TRBJ1-2, with 10 positions matching TRBD1. CDR3 length equals 13 residues. Trimming took 6 bases from V and 4 from J; bases not matched to a gene: 3. Looked up from germline, CDR1 is SGDLS and CDR2 is YYNGEE. The CDR3 reads CASTGDRGYGYTF. The CDR3 nucleotides are TGTGCCAGCACGGGGGACAGGGGCTATGGCTACACCTTC.

This chain joins TRBV7-9 and TRBJ1-5, with D maybe TRBD1 (5 bases). Deletions cut 5 bases from V and 5 bases from J, with 19 bases between. The CDR3 consists of 16 residues. Germline lookup yields CDR1 SEHNR and CDR2 FQNEAQ (reference sequence). Here the CDR3 DNA reads TGTGCCAGCAGCAACCCCACTGACAGTCAGGATCAGCCCCAGCATTTT. Its protein is CASSNPTDSQDQPQHF.

V usage is TRBV9 and J usage is TRBJ1-6; 7 bases agree with TRBD1. Unmatched junction bases numbered 6, after V lost 3 bases and J lost 3 bases. CDR3 length equals 16 residues. Germline CDR1 SGDLS, CDR2 YYNGEE. This chain's CDR3 is CASSATGPHYNSPLHF. The DNA for the CDR3 is TGTGCCAGCAGCGCGACAGGGCCCCACTATAATTCACCCCTCCACTTT.

Here the CDR3 reads CASSSSRGSNSPLHF. As DNA, the CDR3 is TGTGCCAGCAGCTCCTCGCGGGGGAGTAATTCACCCCTCCACTTT. V is TRBV7-3 and J is TRBJ1-6, with D possibly being TRBD1 (5 bases). Looked up from germline, CDR1 is SGHTA and CDR2 is FQGTGA. The V and J ends lost 4 bases and 6 bases respectively, with 13 bases between them. This CDR3 spans 15 amino acids.

This chain uses TRBV27 with TRBJ2-7; D ambiguous. Germline loops: CDR1 MNHEY, CDR2 SMNVEV (reference sequence). This CDR3 has 16 amino acids. The V end was cut by 5 bases, the J end by 4 bases, with 21 bases between. DNA for the CDR3: TGTGCCAGCAGTACACTCAACTTCGGCAGCCCATACGAGCAGTACTTC. Translating gives CASSTLNFGSPYEQYF.

The J gene is TRBJ2-7, the V gene TRBV7-3; 11 bases match TRBD2. Trimming cost V 2 bases and J 5 bases; bases outside gene matches: 5. This CDR3 spans 15 amino acids. Germline V lookup: CDR1 SGHTA, CDR2 FQGTGA. The CDR3 region is CASSLGLAGGDEQYF. For the CDR3, the DNA is TGTGCCAGCAGCTTAGGGCTAGCGGGAGGCGACGAGCAGTACTTC.

The V gene is TRBV4-3, the J gene TRBJ2-7; weak D call: TRBD1 (6 bases). The CDR3 contains 17 residues. The V and J ends lost 4 bases and 0 bases respectively, with 19 bases between them. Germline loops: CDR1 LGHNA, CDR2 YSLEER. CDR3 in amino acids: CASSPTISDSFSYEQYF. Written as DNA, the CDR3 is TGCGCCAGCAGCCCGACGATCTCGGACAGCTTCTCCTACGAGCAGTACTTC.

J is TRBJ2-5 and V is TRBV6-5; 8 bases are a match to TRBD2. The germline CDR1 and CDR2 sequences are MNHEY and SVGAGI. The V segment lost 6 bases and the J segment 3 bases; nucleotides outside the gene matches: 6. The CDR3 is 14 amino acids. The CDR3 loop reads CASSLLAVKETQYF. Here the CDR3 DNA reads TGTGCCAGCAGCCTACTAGCGGTTAAAGAGACCCAGTACTTC.

The J gene is TRBJ1-5, the V gene TRBV4-1, with 8 bases identical to TRBD1. This CDR3 is 17 amino acids long. V lost 2 bases and J lost 4; bases outside the gene matches: 10. The germline V gene has CDR1 MGHRA and CDR2 YSYEKL. CDR3 region: CASSQKVRTGLNQPQHF. In nucleotides, the CDR3 is TGCGCCAGCAGCCAAAAGGTCCGGACAGGGCTGAATCAGCCCCAGCATTTT.

The chain employs TRBV28 and TRBJ1-1; no clear D. CDR1 MDHEN and CDR2 SYDVKM come from the germline V gene. There are 15 residues in the CDR3. The ends were cut back, 3 bases at V and 1 base at J, with 12 bases in the middle. The CDR3 DNA reads TGTGCCAGCAGTTTTCATAGGGATCGGAACACTGAAGCTTTCTTT. It is translated as CASSFHRDRNTEAFF.

The chain has TRBV29-1 and TRBJ2-4; tentatively, D is TRBD2 (7 bases). Germline-derived CDR1 and CDR2 are SQVTM and ANQGSEA. Trimming took 5 bases from V and 2 from J, leaving 25 bases between them. This CDR3 comprises 18 residues. The CDR3 loop reads CSVKTWRGGLRTKNIQYF. CDR3 sequence (DNA): TGCAGCGTTAAAACCTGGAGGGGGGGGCTGAGGACCAAAAACATTCAGTACTTC.

The chain couples TRBV29-1 to TRBJ2-5; possibly TRBD2 for D (6 bases). The CDR3 totals 23 residues. Germline V CDR1 and CDR2: SQVTM, ANQGSEA. CDR3 region: CSVVPRGLSGNTNSRVNGGTQYF. DNA of the CDR3: TGCAGTGTGGTCCCTAGAGGACTGAGCGGCAACACTAACTCAAGAGTGAACGGGGGGACCCAGTACTTC.

J is TRBJ2-3 and V is TRBV11-2, with D tentatively TRBD1 or TRBD2 (6 bases each). V was cut by 1 base and J by 2 bases, with 7 bases left in between. The CDR3 contains 14 residues. CDR1 is SGHAT and CDR2 is FQNNGV in the germline V gene. The CDR3 nucleotides read TGTGCCAGCAGCTTAGGGGGGGCCACAGATACGCAGTATTTT. Amino acid sequence: CASSLGGATDTQYF.

The chain uses TRBV5-4 and TRBJ2-2; TRBD1 might be the D (6 bases). CDR3 length equals 18 residues. Germline-derived CDR1 and CDR2 are SGHNT and YYREEE (reference sequence). Trimming took 2 bases from V and 0 from J, leaving 17 bases between them. CDR3 protein: CASSFLEARGTNTGELFF. In DNA form, the CDR3 reads TGTGCCAGCAGCTTTCTGGAGGCCAGGGGAACGAACACCGGGGAGCTGTTTTTT.

V is TRBV4-3 and J is TRBJ2-1; 8 bases agree with TRBD2. The CDR3 length is 16 residues. Germline lookup yields CDR1 LGHNA and CDR2 YSLEER. V gave up 5 bases and J gave up 7 bases; unmatched junction bases: 13. DNA for the CDR3: TGCGCCAGCAGCGACGGGAGGGAGCAAGTCCAGAATGAGCAGTTCTTC. Protein product: CASSDGREQVQNEQFF.

The V gene is TRBV9, the J gene TRBJ2-5; TRBD2 agrees at 13 bases. Trimming took 0 bases from V and 5 from J; bases not matched to a gene: 4. The germline gives CDR1 SGDLS, CDR2 YYNGEE. This CDR3 has 16 amino acids. This CDR3 is CASSVAGTSGDETQYF. The CDR3 coding sequence is TGTGCCAGCAGCGTAGCTGGGACTAGCGGGGATGAGACCCAGTACTTC.

The genes are TRBV4-3 and TRBJ1-5; a weak D match, TRBD1 (5 bases). The germline CDR1 and CDR2 sequences are LGHNA and YSLEER. The V and J ends lost 0 bases and 0 bases respectively, with 15 bases between them. The CDR3 loop spans 18 amino acids. CDR3 DNA: TGCGCCAGCAGCCAAGATATCCGGGACCTTTATAGCAATCAGCCCCAGCATTTT. Its translation: CASSQDIRDLYSNQPQHF.